This entry lists 26 T cell receptor beta chains sequenced from one sample in a study of T-cell memory formation after mild COVID-19. TCRdb processed the 5' RACE reads anew with MiXCR; each CDR3 protein has one entry. The sample yields approximately 180,000 distinct CDR3 sequences, roughly 16% seen once. Sequencing was done on a sample of PBMCs or a T cell subset sorted from them (not recorded which). Source of these receptors: an adult woman who had mild COVID-19 (a few samples of this study predate the infection). Cell type and time point are not known.

This clonotype was counted many times. The CDR3 here is CASSLGTIVQETQYF. In DNA, the CDR3 is TGTGCCAGCAGCTTAGGTACTATTGTCCAGGAGACCCAGTACTTC. The rearrangement joins TRBV7-9 to TRBJ2-5; D gene ambiguous. V dropped 1 base and J dropped 5 bases, with 14 bases sitting between them. The CDR3 extends over 15 amino acids. In germline, CDR1 is SEHNR, CDR2 FQNEAQ (reference sequence).

This clonotype was detected a few times. The V and J genes are TRBV4-1 and TRBJ2-3; D might be TRBD2 (6 bases). Per the germline V gene, CDR1 is MGHRA and CDR2 is YSYEKL. The ends were cut back, 5 bases at V and 2 bases at J, with 11 bases in the middle. There are 14 residues in the CDR3. In nucleotides, the CDR3 is TGCGCCAGCAGCTGGGGACTTTCCACAGATACGCAGTATTTT. This translates into CASSWGLSTDTQYF.

The sample holds many counts of this clonotype. This sequence joins TRBV5-4 and TRBJ2-1; D perhaps matches TRBD2 (6 bases). CDR1 and CDR2 from the germline V gene are SGHNT and YYREEE (reference sequence). The V end was cut by 4 bases, the J end by 2 bases, with 13 bases between. CDR3 length: 15 residues. The CDR3 nucleotides read TGTGCCAGCAGCGAAGGCGGGGTTACCTACAATGAGCAGTTCTTC. Translation: CASSEGGVTYNEQFF.

Only a few counts were recorded for this clonotype. This rearrangement joins TRBV4-1 to TRBJ2-7; 11 bases are shared with TRBD1. Germline V lookup: CDR1 MGHRA, CDR2 YSYEKL. The V segment lost 4 bases and the J segment 2 bases; nucleotides outside the gene matches: 4. CDR3 length: 15 amino acids. CDR3 residues: CASSRSGQGAYEQYF. The CDR3 bases are TGCGCCAGCAGCCGCTCGGGACAGGGGGCCTACGAGCAGTACTTC.

This clonotype has more than one count but fewer than ten. The chain combines TRBV6-5 with TRBJ2-7; tentatively, D is TRBD2 (5 bases). CDR1 and CDR2 (germline): MNHEY, SVGAGI. Trimming left V 7 bases short and J 5 bases short, with 18 bases between. This CDR3 comprises 14 residues. The CDR3 loop reads CASTSRGSVHEQYF. DNA for the CDR3: TGTGCCAGCACCTCGAGAGGGAGTGTCCACGAGCAGTACTTC.

This chain joins TRBV7-2 and TRBJ1-1; D unresolved. Trimming pared 2 bases from V and 2 bases from J, leaving 9 bases between. In germline, CDR1 is SGHTA, CDR2 FQGNSA. The CDR3 runs to 14 residues. This chain's CDR3 is CASSLQALNTEAFF. The DNA of the CDR3 is TGTGCCAGCAGCTTACAGGCCCTCAACACTGAAGCTTTCTTT.

This clonotype qualifies as medium-sized. The V call is TRBV5-1, the J call TRBJ2-3, with D uncertain. This CDR3 comprises 16 residues. V was shortened by 0 bases and J by 0 bases, with 11 bases between the two germline ends. The germline CDR1 and CDR2 sequences are SGHRS and YFSETQ. In nucleotides, the CDR3 is TGCGCCAGCAGCTTGGCTGCAGCCACTAGCACAGATACGCAGTATTTT. It specifies CASSLAAATSTDTQYF.

V and J are TRBV10-3 and TRBJ1-2; 8 bases agree with TRBD1. The junction had 4 bases not matched to a gene; V was cut back by 4 bases and J by 6 bases. CDR1 and CDR2 (germline): ENHRY, SYGVKD. CDR3 length: 13 amino acids. The DNA of the CDR3 is TGTGCCATCAGTGGACAGGGGAGGGATGGCTACACCTTC. Protein sequence: CAISGQGRDGYTF.

CDR3 in amino acids: CASRDTAANQPQHF. CDR3 DNA sequence: TGTGCCAGCAGAGATACAGCTGCTAATCAGCCCCAGCATTTT. The genes are TRBV6-2 or TRBV6-3 and TRBJ1-5; D unresolved. The V gene lost 6 bases and the J gene lost 4 bases, with 13 bases spanning the gap. The CDR3 sequence is 14 residues long. CDR1 and CDR2 (germline): MNHEY, SVGEGT.

Only one count was recorded for this clonotype. The chain employs TRBV19 and TRBJ2-1; possible D gene TRBD1, 6 bases. Germline V gives CDR1 LNHDA, CDR2 SQIVND (reference sequence). The CDR3 sequence is 13 residues long. Trimming removed 4 bases at V and 8 bases at J, with 12 bases between. The CDR3 DNA is TGTGCCAGTAGTACACAGGGAAACCATGAGCAGTTCTTC. It encodes CASSTQGNHEQFF. Supplemented by reference TRBV19 and TRBJ2-1, the full variable domain reads DGGITQSPKYLFRKEGQNVTLSCEQNLNHDAMYWYRQDPGQGLRLIYYSQIVNDFQKGDIAEGYSVSREKKESFPLTVTSAQKNPTAFYLCASSTQGNHEQFFGPGTRLTVL.

This rearrangement joins TRBV18 to TRBJ2-7; either TRBD1 or TRBD2 may supply D (7 bases each). Germline-derived CDR1 and CDR2 are KGHSH and LQKENI. The CDR3 runs to 13 residues. V lost 6 bases and J lost 6, with 15 bases in between. The CDR3: CASSEQGEGEQYF. The CDR3 coding sequence is TGTGCCAGCTCGGAGCAGGGGGAGGGCGAGCAGTACTTC. The complete variable domain, with remaining parts taken from reference TRBV18 and TRBJ2-7, reads NAGVMQNPRHLVRRRGQEARLRCSPMKGHSHVYWYRQLPEEGLKFMVYLQKENIIDESGMPKERFSAEFPKEGPSILRIQQVVRGDSAAYFCASSEQGEGEQYFGPGTRLTVT.

The chain recombines TRBV7-2 with TRBJ2-7; 7 nucleotides agree with TRBD2. The CDR3 extends over 14 amino acids. Germline loops: CDR1 SGHTA, CDR2 FQGNSA. With V trimmed by 6 bases and J by 5 bases, 10 bases remained unmatched. The CDR3 region has the DNA TGTGCCAGCAGGTCCAGCGGGACCCAGAACGAGCAGTACTTC. The encoded protein is CASRSSGTQNEQYF. The entire variable domain, with the rest obtained from reference TRBV7-2 and TRBJ2-7, is as follows: GAGVSQSPSNKVTEKGKDVELRCDPISGHTALYWYRQSLGQGLEFLIYFQGNSAPDKSGLPSDRFSAERTGGSVSTLTIQRTQQEDSAVYLCASRSSGTQNEQYFGPGTRLTVT.

V and J are TRBV5-1 and TRBJ1-1; D gene ambiguous. The CDR3 length is 15 residues. V was shortened by 0 bases and J by 1 base, with 10 bases between the two germline ends. The germline CDR1 and CDR2 sequences are SGHRS and YFSETQ. The CDR3 protein is CASSLGARGNTEAFF. The DNA for the CDR3 is TGCGCCAGCAGCTTGGGGGCTCGTGGGAACACTGAAGCTTTCTTT. The full variable domain, in which reference TRBV5-1 and TRBJ1-1 provide the parts outside the CDR3, is KAGVTQTPRYLIKTRGQQVTLSCSPISGHRSVSWYQQTPGQGLQFLFEYFSETQRNKGNFPGRFSGRQFSNSRSEMNVSTLELGDSALYLCASSLGARGNTEAFFGQGTRLTVV.

The chain combines TRBV5-1 with TRBJ1-1; D is possibly TRBD1 (5 bases). The CDR3 is 15 residues long. V lost 5 bases to trimming and J lost 4 bases, with 18 bases between them. In germline, CDR1 is SGHRS, CDR2 YFSETQ. CDR3 region: CASSRGDSDRTEAFF. The CDR3 coding sequence is TGCGCCAGCAGTCGGGGCGACAGTGATCGCACTGAAGCTTTCTTT. Together with reference TRBV5-1 and TRBJ1-1, the CDR3 gives the full variable domain: KAGVTQTPRYLIKTRGQQVTLSCSPISGHRSVSWYQQTPGQGLQFLFEYFSETQRNKGNFPGRFSGRQFSNSRSEMNVSTLELGDSALYLCASSRGDSDRTEAFFGQGTRLTVV.

The rearrangement links TRBV7-2 to TRBJ2-7; D is perhaps TRBD2 (5 bases). The CDR3 spans 15 residues. Germline CDR1 SGHTA, CDR2 FQGNSA. The V end was cut by 0 bases, the J end by 5 bases, with 14 bases between. The CDR3 reads CASSLAGVSGHEQYF. CDR3 bases: TGTGCCAGCAGCTTAGCCGGGGTGTCGGGCCACGAGCAGTACTTC.

This clonotype was picked up a small number of times. This chain uses TRBV5-1 with TRBJ2-7; 9 nucleotides line up with TRBD1. There are 14 residues in the CDR3. V shed 4 bases, J shed 7 bases, and the junction held 9 bases outside the gene matches. CDR1 is SGHRS, CDR2 YFSETQ, per germline. The CDR3: CASSPGQGGAEQYF. The CDR3 nucleotides read TGCGCCAGCAGCCCGGGACAGGGAGGTGCGGAGCAGTACTTC. The full variable domain, in which reference TRBV5-1 and TRBJ2-7 provide the parts outside the CDR3, is KAGVTQTPRYLIKTRGQQVTLSCSPISGHRSVSWYQQTPGQGLQFLFEYFSETQRNKGNFPGRFSGRQFSNSRSEMNVSTLELGDSALYLCASSPGQGGAEQYFGPGTRLTVT.

This clonotype has more than one count but fewer than ten. The rearrangement joins TRBV10-3 to TRBJ2-7; 11 bases fit TRBD1. Trimming cost V 6 bases and J 4 bases; bases outside gene matches: 8. CDR1 is ENHRY, CDR2 SYGVKD, per germline. This CDR3 comprises 15 residues. CDR3 residues: CAISRGQGVGYEQYF. The CDR3 bases are TGTGCCATCAGCCGGGGACAGGGGGTAGGGTACGAGCAGTACTTC.

This clonotype has just a few counts. The chain joins TRBV5-1 to TRBJ2-1, with D perhaps matching TRBD1 or TRBD2 (7 bases each). The germline V gene encodes CDR1 SGHRS and CDR2 YFSETQ. V was trimmed by 3 bases and J by 8 bases, leaving 15 bases between them. This CDR3 has 14 residues. For the CDR3, the DNA is TGCGCCAGCAGCTCCCGACAGGGAGGGGATGAGCAGTTCTTC. Its translation is CASSSRQGGDEQFF. The variable domain in full, with the rest retrieved from reference TRBV5-1 and TRBJ2-1, is KAGVTQTPRYLIKTRGQQVTLSCSPISGHRSVSWYQQTPGQGLQFLFEYFSETQRNKGNFPGRFSGRQFSNSRSEMNVSTLELGDSALYLCASSSRQGGDEQFFGPGTRLTVL.

This clonotype was picked up a small number of times. Here the CDR3 DNA reads TGTGCCAGCAGCCCCGACCCGTCAGGGGTCTACGAGCAGTACTTC. Translating it yields CASSPDPSGVYEQYF. The rearrangement uses TRBV7-9 and TRBJ2-7, with a tentative D call TRBD1 (6 bases). The CDR3 is 15 residues long. Germline V CDR1 and CDR2: SEHNR, FQNEAQ (reference sequence). V was shortened by 5 bases and J by 3 bases, with 17 bases between the two germline ends.

As regards this clonotype: One end of the junction fails to match germline, which may point to a read error. This chain links TRBV5-5 with TRBJ2-3; D may be TRBD2 (5 bases). The CDR3 spans 15 residues. Germline CDR1 and CDR2: SGHKS and YYEKEE (reference sequence). For the CDR3, the DNA is TGTGCCTGCAGCTCGACGGGGATTCGGTCAGATACGCAGTATTTT. Its protein is CACSSTGIRSDTQYF. The whole variable domain, filled in from reference TRBV5-5 and TRBJ2-3, reads DAGVTQSPTHLIKTRGQQVTLRCSPISGHKSVSWYQQVLGQGPQFIFQYYEKEERGRGNFPDRFSARQFPNYSSELNVNALLLGDSALYLCACSSTGIRSDTQYFGPGTRLTVL.

This clonotype was seen more than once but under ten times. The J gene is TRBJ2-7, the V gene TRBV7-2; 8 bases are shared with TRBD1. Trimming removed 5 bases from V and 4 bases from J; junction bases left unmatched: 16. The CDR3 is 17 residues long. Germline CDR1 and CDR2: SGHTA and FQGNSA. The CDR3, as DNA: TGTGCCAGCAGCCTACTGACAGGGGCGAACATTTTTTACGAGCAGTACTTC. Protein product: CASSLLTGANIFYEQYF.

This sequence joins TRBV24-1 and TRBJ1-2, with D uncertain. V lost 0 bases to trimming and J lost 8 bases, with 9 bases between them. This CDR3 has 13 residues. The germline V gene encodes CDR1 KGHDR and CDR2 SFDVKD. For the CDR3, the DNA is TGTGCCACCAGTGATTTGGACCACCAAGGCTACACCTTC. Encoded protein: CATSDLDHQGYTF.

The chain couples TRBV29-1 to TRBJ2-7; D unresolved. V was trimmed by 6 bases and J by 0 bases, leaving 18 bases between them. Germline loops: CDR1 SQVTM, CDR2 ANQGSEA. The CDR3 is 15 residues long. The DNA of the CDR3 is TGCAGCGTCCAAACCCGCCCACAGAGCTCCTACGAGCAGTACTTC. The encoded protein is CSVQTRPQSSYEQYF.

CDR3 bases: TGCAGCGTTGATGAAGACAGGGCCTTTGCAGATACGCAGTATTTT. The encoded protein is CSVDEDRAFADTQYF. V gene TRBV29-1 combines with J gene TRBJ2-3; 7 nucleotides line up with TRBD1. The V segment lost 3 bases and the J segment 4 bases; nucleotides outside the gene matches: 10. The CDR3 loop spans 15 amino acids. In germline, CDR1 is SQVTM, CDR2 ANQGSEA.

This clonotype occurred a few times. This rearrangement joins TRBV5-1 to TRBJ2-3; unclear D gene. Germline V gene lookup returns CDR1 SGHRS and CDR2 YFSETQ. Trimming took 3 bases from V and 4 from J, leaving 12 bases between them. The CDR3 runs 14 residues. The DNA of the CDR3 is TGCGCCAGCAGCTGGACGGCCCGGCCAGATACGCAGTATTTT. Protein product: CASSWTARPDTQYF.

This chain uses TRBV7-3 with TRBJ2-3; 7 nucleotides align to TRBD2. The CDR3 runs to 16 residues. Germline V gene sequence: CDR1 SGHTA, CDR2 FQGTGA. V dropped 5 bases and J dropped 4; count of bases not matched to a gene: 12. CDR3 bases: TGTGCCAGCAGCCCCTTAGCGGGTTCGGGGGCAGATACGCAGTATTTT. Translating gives CASSPLAGSGADTQYF.